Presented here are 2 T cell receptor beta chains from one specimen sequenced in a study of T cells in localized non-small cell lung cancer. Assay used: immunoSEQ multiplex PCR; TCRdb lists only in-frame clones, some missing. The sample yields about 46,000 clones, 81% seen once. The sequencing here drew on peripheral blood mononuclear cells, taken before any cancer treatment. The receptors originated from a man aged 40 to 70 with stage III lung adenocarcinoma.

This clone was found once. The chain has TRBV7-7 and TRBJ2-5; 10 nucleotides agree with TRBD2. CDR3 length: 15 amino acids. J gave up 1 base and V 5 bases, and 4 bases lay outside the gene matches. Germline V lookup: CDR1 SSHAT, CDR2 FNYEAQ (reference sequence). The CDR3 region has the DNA TGTGCCAGCAGCCAAGAGCGGGGGGGCCAAGAGACCCAGTACTTC. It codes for CASSQERGGQETQYF.

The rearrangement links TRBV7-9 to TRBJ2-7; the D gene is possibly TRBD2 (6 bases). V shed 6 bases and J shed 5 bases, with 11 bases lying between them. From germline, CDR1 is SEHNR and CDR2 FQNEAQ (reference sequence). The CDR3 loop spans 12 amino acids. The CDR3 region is CASSRGGNEQYF. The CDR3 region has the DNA TGTGCCAGCAGTCGCGGCGGGAACGAGCAGTACTTC.